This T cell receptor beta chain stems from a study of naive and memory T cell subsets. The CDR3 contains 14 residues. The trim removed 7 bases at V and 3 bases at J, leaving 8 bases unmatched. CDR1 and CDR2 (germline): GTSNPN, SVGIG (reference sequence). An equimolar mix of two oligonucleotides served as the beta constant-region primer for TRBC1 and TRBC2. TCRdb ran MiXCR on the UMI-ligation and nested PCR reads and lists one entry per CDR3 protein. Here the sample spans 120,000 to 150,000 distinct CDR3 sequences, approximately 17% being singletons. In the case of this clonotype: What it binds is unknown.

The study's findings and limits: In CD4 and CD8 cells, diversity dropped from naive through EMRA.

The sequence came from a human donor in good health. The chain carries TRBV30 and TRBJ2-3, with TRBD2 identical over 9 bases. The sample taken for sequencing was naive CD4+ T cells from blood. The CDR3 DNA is TGTGCCTACGCGGGAGGGCAAGGAACAGATACGCAGTATTTT. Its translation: CAYAGGQGTDTQYF.